The 17 T cell receptor beta chains given below trace back to one sample, sequenced in a study of T cell responses to AZD1222 COVID-19 vaccine. Data came from immunoSEQ multiplex PCR; TCRdb stores just in-frame clones and leaves some out. Among around 100,000 clones, 91% were seen once, and the ten largest hold under 50%. The sample consisted of peripheral blood, taken on day 0 of AZD1222 vaccination. Source of these receptors: an adult in good health.

The chain uses TRBV27 and TRBJ2-3; TRBD1 matches at 8 bases. The CDR3 is 14 residues long. V trimming: 8 bases; J trimming: 1 base; junction bases outside the gene matches: 5. CDR1 is MNHEY and CDR2 is SMNVEV in the germline V gene (reference sequence). CDR3 loop: CASRWGQGTDTQYF. CDR3 nucleotides: TGTGCCAGCCGGTGGGGACAGGGCACAGATACGCAGTATTTT.

V gene TRBV6-5 combines with J gene TRBJ2-7, with D unclear. Germline V gene data show CDR1 as MNHEY and CDR2 as SVGAGI. The CDR3 sequence is 15 residues long. Trimming shortened V by 6 bases and J by 2 bases, and 17 bases separated the two germline ends. The CDR3 nucleotides are TGTGCCAGCAGGGACCTCTACCAGCAGGCCTACGAGCAGTACTTC. This translates into CASRDLYQQAYEQYF.

The chain combines TRBV4-3 with TRBJ2-7; D is ambiguous. The V end lost 0 bases, the J end lost 0 bases, and 12 bases lay between the germline ends. Germline CDR1 LGHNA, CDR2 YSLEER. The CDR3 is 16 amino acids. For the CDR3, the DNA is TGCGCCAGCAGCCAAGACCAACTAACGAGCTCCTACGAGCAGTACTTC. Its translation is CASSQDQLTSSYEQYF.

This clone was observed a single time. The chain uses TRBV28 and TRBJ2-7, with 9 nucleotides matching TRBD1. CDR1 is MDHEN, CDR2 SYDVKM, per germline. The V segment lost 6 bases and the J segment 9 bases; nucleotides outside the gene matches: 6. The CDR3 covers 12 residues. CDR3 DNA sequence: TGTGCCAGCAGGACAGGGGGGAACGGGCAGTACTTC. This gives the protein CASRTGGNGQYF.

V gene TRBV2 combines with J gene TRBJ1-5; a weak D match, TRBD1 (6 bases). V was trimmed by 7 bases and J by 0 bases, leaving 13 bases between them. The CDR3 is 15 residues long. CDR1 SNHLY and CDR2 FYNNEI come from the germline V gene. The CDR3 protein is CASNPGGLSNQPQHF. As DNA, the CDR3 is TGTGCCAGCAACCCTGGGGGCCTTAGCAATCAGCCCCAGCATTTT.

The chain joins TRBV28 to TRBJ1-1; TRBD1 is a possible D gene (5 bases). Trimming removed 4 bases from V and 11 bases from J, with 17 bases in between. The CDR3 is made up of 13 amino acids. The germline gives CDR1 MDHEN, CDR2 SYDVKM. CDR3 sequence (DNA): TGTGCCAGCAGTTCCAAGCGCCTCTGGGGGGCTTTCTTT. It translates to CASSSKRLWGAFF.

The chain recombines TRBV11-2 with TRBJ2-1, with D hard to call. This CDR3 region has 12 residues. CDR1 and CDR2 from the germline V gene are SGHAT and FQNNGV. Trimming cost V 5 bases and J 7 bases, with 9 bases left between them. This CDR3 is CASSTVGNEQFF. In DNA, the CDR3 is TGTGCCAGCAGCACAGTTGGGAATGAGCAGTTCTTC.

Notes on this clone: Relative to the germline gene, one junction end is altered; a read error may explain this. The chain couples TRBV3-1 (or the pseudogene TRBV3-2) to TRBJ2-3; 9 nucleotides match TRBD1. In germline, CDR1 is LGHDT, CDR2 YNNKEL (reference sequence). The CDR3 loop spans 14 amino acids. CDR3 coding DNA: TGTGCCAGCAGCCCCACAGGGGGCACGGATACGCAGTATTTT. Its translation: CASSPTGGTDTQYF.

The V gene is TRBV5-1, the J gene TRBJ2-7; D could derive from TRBD1 or TRBD2 (6 bases each). V lost 3 bases and J lost 7, with 20 bases in between. The CDR3 consists of 15 residues. The germline V gene has CDR1 SGHRS and CDR2 YFSETQ. As DNA, the CDR3 is TGCGCCAGCAGCTCCGACGGGGGCGCCACCAGGGAGCAGTACTTC. Protein: CASSSDGGATREQYF.

CDR3 nucleotide sequence: TGTGCCAGCAGCTCCGGGACAGGGTTTCCCGGGGAGCTGTTTTTT. Protein product: CASSSGTGFPGELFF. The chain couples TRBV13 to TRBJ2-2, with 9 bases that match TRBD1. The CDR3 sequence is 15 residues long. The J segment lost 6 bases and the V segment lost 4 bases, leaving 6 bases of the junction unmatched. The germline V gene encodes CDR1 PRHDT and CDR2 FYEKMQ (reference sequence).

V and J are TRBV21-1 and TRBJ2-7; the table's TRBD2 call for D was not verified on the DNA. TRBV21-1 is labeled a pseudogene. CDR3 length equals 14 residues. The CDR3 sequence is CASSPHGGSYEQYF. The CDR3, as DNA: TGTGCCAGCAGCCCTCACGGCGGGAGCTACGAGCAGTACTTC.

The chain is built from TRBV5-5 and TRBJ1-2; D uncertain. This CDR3 contains 14 residues. Per germline, CDR1 SGHKS and CDR2 YYEKEE (reference sequence). The ends were cut back, 6 bases at V and 5 bases at J, with 17 bases in the middle. CDR3 sequence (DNA): TGTGCCAGCACCTCGGGCGACGGGATTTATGGCTACACCTTC. It encodes CASTSGDGIYGYTF.

This chain uses TRBV6-5 with TRBJ1-6; no firm D call. The CDR3 extends over 15 amino acids. CDR1 MNHEY and CDR2 SVGAGI come from the germline V gene. V dropped 6 bases and J dropped 1 base, with 10 bases sitting between them. The CDR3 nucleotides are TGTGCCAGCAGCCTCGGACGGTCCTATAATTCACCCCTCCACTTT. Its protein product is CASSLGRSYNSPLHF.

The CDR3 spells CSVKLPGISTGELFF. The CDR3 nucleotides read TGCAGCGTTAAATTGCCGGGGATTAGTACCGGGGAGCTGTTTTTT. The rearrangement links TRBV29-1 to TRBJ2-2; D might be TRBD2 (5 bases). The V and J ends lost 5 bases and 5 bases respectively, with 18 bases between them. CDR3 length: 15 residues. Germline CDR1 and CDR2: SQVTM and ANQGSEA.

This rearrangement joins TRBV28 to TRBJ1-2; possibly TRBD1 for D (5 bases). CDR1 is MDHEN and CDR2 is SYDVKM in the germline V gene. This CDR3 has 13 residues. V lost 3 bases and J lost 3, with 8 bases in between. CDR3: CASSFGQYYGYTF. The DNA for the CDR3 is TGTGCCAGCAGTTTCGGACAATACTATGGCTACACCTTC.

This clone was observed a few times. The genes are TRBV5-1 and TRBJ2-7; TRBD2 matches 7 bases. This CDR3 has 13 amino acids. CDR1 is SGHRS, CDR2 YFSETQ, per germline. V shed 2 bases, J shed 3 bases, and the junction held 2 bases outside the gene matches. The DNA of the CDR3 is TGCGCCAGCAGCTTAGGACTAGACTACGAGCAGTACTTC. Translating it yields CASSLGLDYEQYF.

The V gene is TRBV28, the J gene TRBJ1-6, with 7 positions matching TRBD1. Per germline, CDR1 MDHEN and CDR2 SYDVKM. The CDR3 spans 14 residues. The V and J ends lost 8 bases and 6 bases, in that order; junction bases with no gene match: 7. CDR3 in amino acids: CASHRDSFNSPLHF. The CDR3 DNA reads TGTGCCAGCCACAGGGACAGCTTTAATTCACCCCTCCACTTT.